Each of the 23 T cell receptor beta chains below was sequenced from the same sample in a study of T cells in Graves' hyperthyroidism and ophthalmopathy. TCR beta CDR3 regions were amplified from RNA transcripts. The TCR CDR3 first-round RT-PCR relied on the HTBI primer set. TCRdb itself ran the multiplex PCR reads through MiXCR, one entry per CDR3 protein. This table has around 350,000 distinct CDR3 sequences, roughly 15% appearing once. Sequenced material: blood. These receptor sequences come from a woman aged 60-70 years with Graves' ophthalmopathy.

In its sample, this clonotype was seen a few times. V and J are TRBV6-5 and TRBJ1-1, with unresolved D. CDR3 length: 13 amino acids. Trimming cost V 0 bases and J 7 bases, with 9 bases left between them. Per the germline V gene, CDR1 is MNHEY and CDR2 is SVGAGI. DNA of the CDR3: TGTGCCAGCAGTTACTCGGAAGGGCGTGAAGCTTTCTTT. Protein sequence: CASSYSEGREAFF.

This clonotype was counted ten times or more. V usage is TRBV3-1 and J usage is TRBJ1-1, with D maybe TRBD1 (5 bases). Germline V gene sequence: CDR1 LGHDT, CDR2 YNNKEL (reference sequence). This CDR3 is 14 amino acids long. The germline V and J ends were trimmed by 4 bases and 1 base, with 10 bases remaining between them. CDR3 nucleotides: TGTGCCAGCAGCCGAGGACAAACGAACACTGAAGCTTTCTTT. Its translation is CASSRGQTNTEAFF.

This clonotype has more than one count but fewer than ten. The chain has TRBV24-1 and TRBJ2-5, with TRBD1 identical over 9 bases. After removal of 2 bases from V and 2 bases from J, the junction contained 2 bases not matched to a gene. The germline V gene has CDR1 KGHDR and CDR2 SFDVKD. The CDR3 length is 15 residues. The CDR3: CATSDSGQGQETQYF. DNA for the CDR3: TGTGCCACCAGTGATTCGGGACAGGGACAAGAGACCCAGTACTTC.

This clonotype was seen only a few times. V usage is TRBV3-1 and J usage is TRBJ2-2; possible D gene TRBD1, 5 bases. The length of the CDR3 is 14 residues. Germline V gene sequence: CDR1 LGHDT, CDR2 YNNKEL (reference sequence). Trimming shortened V by 0 bases and J by 6 bases, and 8 bases separated the two germline ends. CDR3 loop: CASSQDRVPGELFF. CDR3 in DNA: TGTGCCAGCAGCCAAGACAGGGTCCCCGGGGAGCTGTTTTTT.

This rearrangement joins TRBV19 to TRBJ1-4, with TRBD1 matching 8 bases. This CDR3 is built from 16 residues. The trim removed 7 bases at V and 0 bases at J, leaving 7 bases unmatched. CDR1 and CDR2 from the germline V gene are LNHDA and SQIVND (reference sequence). This CDR3 is CASKDPGGPTNEKLFF. CDR3 DNA sequence: TGTGCCAGTAAGGATCCAGGGGGCCCAACTAATGAAAAACTGTTTTTT. Combining the CDR3 with reference TRBV19 and TRBJ1-4 gives the whole variable domain DGGITQSPKYLFRKEGQNVTLSCEQNLNHDAMYWYRQDPGQGLRLIYYSQIVNDFQKGDIAEGYSVSREKKESFPLTVTSAQKNPTAFYLCASKDPGGPTNEKLFFGSGTQLSVL.

This clonotype was counted ten times or more. For the CDR3, the DNA is TGTGCCAGCAGAGGGACGAGCACAGATACGCAGTATTTT. This sequence encodes CASRGTSTDTQYF. This chain connects TRBV12-3 or TRBV12-4 to TRBJ2-3; D may correspond to TRBD1 or TRBD2 (5 bases each). This CDR3 is 13 amino acids long. Trimming shortened V by 6 bases and J by 0 bases, and 7 bases separated the two germline ends.

The V and J genes are TRBV6-5 and TRBJ2-1; 9 nucleotides line up with TRBD1. The J segment lost 9 bases and the V segment lost 4 bases, leaving 10 bases of the junction unmatched. The CDR3 is 15 amino acids. CDR1 is MNHEY and CDR2 is SVGAGI in the germline V gene. DNA of the CDR3: TGTGCCAGCAGTTCCCGGGACAGGGTCGGGGGTGAGCAGTTCTTC. Translated, it gives CASSSRDRVGGEQFF.

This clonotype has more than one count but fewer than ten. The CDR3 DNA is TGCAGTGCTTGGGGGAAGACTGGAAACACCATATATTTT. Encoded protein: CSAWGKTGNTIYF. The rearrangement links TRBV20-1 to TRBJ1-3, with D maybe TRBD1 (5 bases). V lost 5 bases and J lost 2, with 10 bases in between. Germline V lookup: CDR1 DFQATT, CDR2 SNEGSKA (reference sequence). CDR3 length: 13 residues.

Remarks on this clonotype: Given a much more abundant clone one base away, this may be a read error. This rearrangement joins TRBV2 to TRBJ1-1, with a possible D match to TRBD1 (5 bases). Trimming left V 8 bases short and J 4 bases short, with 20 bases between. The CDR3 runs 15 residues. Germline assignment: CDR1 SNHLY and CDR2 FYNNEI. The CDR3, as DNA: TGTGCCAGCGCAGGGAGGACCCAAAGAGGCACTGAAGCTTTCTTT. Translating gives CASAGRTQRGTEAFF.

This clonotype was counted at least ten times. The chain employs TRBV20-1 and TRBJ2-7; no clear D gene. The CDR3 is made up of 14 amino acids. V was shortened by 6 bases and J by 1 base, with 16 bases between the two germline ends. Germline assignment: CDR1 DFQATT and CDR2 SNEGSKA (reference sequence). CDR3: CSANQAVNSYEQYF. Written as DNA, the CDR3 is TGCAGTGCAAACCAAGCCGTTAATTCCTACGAGCAGTACTTC.

This clonotype has a handful of counts. The chain employs TRBV18 and TRBJ2-4; 7 bases fit TRBD1. The junction had 6 bases not matched to a gene; V was cut back by 7 bases and J by 0 bases. The V gene's germline CDR1 is KGHSH and CDR2 LQKENI. This CDR3 comprises 15 residues. The CDR3, as DNA: TGTGCCAGCTTAGGGACAGACCTAGCCAAAAACATTCAGTACTTC. Amino acid sequence: CASLGTDLAKNIQYF.

The chain uses TRBV3-1 and TRBJ2-1; D not resolved. V was pared by 5 bases and J by 5 bases, with 7 bases between. CDR1 is LGHDT and CDR2 is YNNKEL in the germline V gene (reference sequence). The CDR3 consists of 12 residues. The CDR3 nucleotides are TGTGCCAGCAGCTTCGCTAACAATGAGCAGTTCTTC. It encodes CASSFANNEQFF.

This clonotype was seen many times. The chain employs TRBV5-1 and TRBJ2-1, with D possibly called TRBD1 or TRBD2 (6 bases each). V lost 4 bases, J lost 6 bases, and 14 bases lay in between. The CDR3 consists of 14 residues. CDR1 and CDR2 (germline): SGHRS, YFSETQ. CDR3 bases: TGCGCCAGCAGCCCGGGGGCGCGTCCCAATGAGCAGTTCTTC. Protein: CASSPGARPNEQFF.

The chain employs TRBV6-5 and TRBJ2-2, with D unclear. Trimming stripped 2 bases from V and 6 bases from J, with 7 bases between. CDR1 and CDR2 (germline): MNHEY, SVGAGI. The CDR3 length is 13 residues. The CDR3 DNA follows: TGTGCCAGCAGTTACGACGGCGCCGGGGAGCTGTTTTTT. Protein sequence: CASSYDGAGELFF.

This chain connects TRBV6-5 to TRBJ2-7, with D possibly called TRBD1 or TRBD2 (5 bases each). Germline V gene data show CDR1 as MNHEY and CDR2 as SVGAGI. V dropped 1 base and J dropped 0 bases, with 7 bases sitting between them. The CDR3 length is 14 residues. As DNA, the CDR3 is TGTGCCAGCAGTTACTGGGGACCCTCCTACGAGCAGTACTTC. Encoded protein: CASSYWGPSYEQYF.

Only a few counts were recorded for this clonotype. CDR3 residues: CASSPIDSKETQYF. As DNA, the CDR3 is TGTGCCAGCAGTCCAATAGACAGCAAAGAGACCCAGTACTTC. The genes are TRBV6-1 and TRBJ2-5, with D possibly TRBD1 on 5 matching bases. The V gene's germline CDR1 is MNHNS and CDR2 SASEGT. The V end lost 5 bases, the J end lost 3 bases, and 13 bases lay between the germline ends. The CDR3 runs 14 residues.

The chain links TRBV2 to TRBJ1-4; unclear D gene. V lost 6 bases, J lost 8 bases, and 16 bases lay in between. Germline V gene data show CDR1 as SNHLY and CDR2 as FYNNEI. This CDR3 contains 14 residues. Here the CDR3 reads CASRVERLREKLFF. The CDR3 nucleotides are TGTGCCAGCAGGGTTGAGAGACTCCGGGAAAAACTGTTTTTT. The full variable domain, its missing parts supplied by reference TRBV2 and TRBJ1-4, is EPEVTQTPSHQVTQMGQEVILRCVPISNHLYFYWYRQILGQKVEFLVSFYNNEISEKSEIFDDQFSVERPDGSNFTLKIRSTKLEDSAMYFCASRVERLREKLFFGSGTQLSVL.

In nucleotides, the CDR3 is TGTGCCGGTAGCAGGGGGTCTCCTGGCACAGATACGCAGTATTTT. Translation: CAGSRGSPGTDTQYF. The rearrangement joins TRBV6-1 to TRBJ2-3, with 7 bases matching TRBD1. V lost 11 bases and J lost 1; bases outside the gene matches: 12. Per the germline V gene, CDR1 is MNHNS and CDR2 is SASEGT. CDR3 length: 15 residues.

V and J are TRBV4-2 and TRBJ2-7, with TRBD1 identical over 8 bases. V trimming: 3 bases; J trimming: 3 bases; junction bases outside the gene matches: 7. Germline values: CDR1 LGHNA, CDR2 YNFKEQ. The CDR3 runs 15 residues. DNA of the CDR3: TGTGCCAGCAGCCACGACAGGGGACCTGACTACGAGCAGTACTTC. It translates to CASSHDRGPDYEQYF.

The J gene is TRBJ2-3, the V gene TRBV19; 8 bases align to TRBD2. The CDR3 has 16 amino acids. V trimming: 4 bases; J trimming: 1 base; junction bases outside the gene matches: 7. Germline CDR1 reads LNHDA; CDR2 reads SQIVND (reference sequence). This CDR3 reads CASSTSGRRGTDTQYF. In nucleotides, the CDR3 is TGTGCCAGTAGTACAAGCGGGAGACGTGGCACAGATACGCAGTATTTT.

This chain links TRBV20-1 with TRBJ2-5, with 9 bases that match TRBD2. The junction had 7 bases not matched to a gene; V was cut back by 0 bases and J by 2 bases. This CDR3 contains 16 residues. Germline-derived CDR1 and CDR2 are DFQATT and SNEGSKA (reference sequence). CDR3: CSAREASGVPQETQYF. The CDR3 DNA reads as TGCAGTGCTAGAGAGGCTAGCGGGGTGCCACAAGAGACCCAGTACTTC.

This clonotype was seen many times. The rearrangement links TRBV30 to TRBJ2-3; 7 positions match TRBD2. Germline values: CDR1 GTSNPN, CDR2 SVGIG (reference sequence). The CDR3 totals 14 residues. Unmatched junction bases numbered 4, after V lost 3 bases and J lost 1 base. The CDR3 protein is CAWRRGRGTDTQYF. The CDR3 DNA reads as TGTGCCTGGAGGCGTGGGAGGGGCACAGATACGCAGTATTTT.

This clonotype showed up many times. V is TRBV11-2 and J is TRBJ1-6, with unresolved D. Germline values: CDR1 SGHAT, CDR2 FQNNGV. The length of the CDR3 is 15 residues. The ends were cut back, 1 base at V and 9 bases at J, with 13 bases in the middle. For the CDR3, the DNA is TGTGCCAGCAGCTTAGTTGGTCCCTTGTCTTCACCCCTCCACTTT. It encodes CASSLVGPLSSPLHF.